This TCR beta chain was identified during a study of shared clonotypes between healthy human individuals. Free of recent acute infections or vaccinations, the donors were healthy HIV-negative adults. All of the donors resided in Nashville, Tennessee, and each was a Caucasian adult. The split of CD4+ cells yielded CD45RA+ naive and CD45RA-negative memory subsets. Profiled with immunoSEQ multiplex PCR; TCRdb holds only in-frame clones, not every one. This sample has approximately 1,000,000 clones; about 80% occur once, and the top ten carry under 0.6%. Findings and limits, study-wide: When naive CD4 clonotypes were compared across a few donors, approximately 5% were shared.

About this clone: What it recognizes is unknown.

Germline loops: CDR1 SGHRS, CDR2 YFSETQ. After removal of 2 bases from V and 0 bases from J, the junction contained 12 bases not matched to a gene. The CDR3 extends over 18 amino acids. This rearrangement joins TRBV5-1 to TRBJ2-3; TRBD2 agrees at 7 bases. Sequences were obtained from memory CD4+ T cells from PBMCs. Subset given: CD45RA-negative fraction. This clonotype was obtained from a man between 18 and 35 years old in good health. Some clones in this sample may be carry-over from other donors' samples. The CDR3 spells CASSFSSDKRESTDTQYF. CDR3 DNA: TGCGCCAGCAGCTTCTCGTCCGATAAGCGGGAAAGCACAGATACGCAGTATTTT.